A single sample is the source of the 13 T cell receptor beta chains below, sequenced in a study of a mutant IDH1 vaccine in newly diagnosed glioma. Profiling relied on immunoSEQ multiplex PCR, and the TCRdb table lists in-frame clones only, not all of them. The table lists roughly 35,000 clones, approximately 90% of them singletons. Time point indicated: baseline, week 1 (first vaccination visit). Specified treatment: pre-vaccination baseline after standard-of-care therapy. The specimen was PBMCs, collected from a glioma patient treated with radiotherapy, temozolomide or both. These receptors all come from a woman in her thirties or forties with glioma.

The chain combines TRBV7-2 with TRBJ2-1; D gene ambiguous. CDR1 is SGHTA, CDR2 FQGNSA, per germline. This CDR3 comprises 13 residues. Trimming pared 5 bases from V and 7 bases from J, leaving 12 bases between. The CDR3 DNA reads as TGTGCCAGCAGCCAAGGCTCCACGAATGAGCAGTTCTTC. Encoded protein: CASSQGSTNEQFF.

The chain couples TRBV4-3 to TRBJ1-4; no definite D call. Germline assignment: CDR1 LGHNA and CDR2 YSLEER. The CDR3 contains 15 residues. V was cut by 2 bases and J by 5 bases, with 12 bases left in between. DNA of the CDR3: TGCGCCAGCAGCCAACACAAGGATGTAAATGAAAAACTGTTTTTT. This gives the protein CASSQHKDVNEKLFF.

DNA for the CDR3: TGCGCCAGCAGCATACAGGGACCGAACACTGAAGCTTTCTTT. Translating gives CASSIQGPNTEAFF. The chain carries TRBV5-1 and TRBJ1-1, with D maybe TRBD1 (6 bases). CDR3 size: 14 residues. Germline values: CDR1 SGHRS, CDR2 YFSETQ. The ends were cut back, 4 bases at V and 1 base at J, with 11 bases in the middle.

The V gene is TRBV7-9, the J gene TRBJ1-5, with D tentatively TRBD1 (5 bases). This CDR3 is built from 14 residues. Germline CDR1 reads SEHNR; CDR2 reads FQNEAQ (reference sequence). The ends were cut back, 3 bases at V and 3 bases at J, with 9 bases in the middle. CDR3 loop: CASSLGGNNQPQHF. DNA of the CDR3: TGTGCCAGCAGCTTGGGGGGTAACAATCAGCCCCAGCATTTT.

This clone appeared once. The gene calls are TRBV15 and TRBJ2-2; unclear D gene. With 0 bases removed from V and 0 bases from J, the gap between germline ends came to 5 bases. The CDR3 totals 15 residues. From germline, CDR1 is LNHNV and CDR2 YYDKDF (reference sequence). CDR3 in amino acids: CATSRDLANTGELFF. The DNA of the CDR3 is TGTGCCACCAGCAGAGACTTAGCGAACACCGGGGAGCTGTTTTTT.

This chain joins TRBV6-6 and TRBJ1-4, with D tentatively TRBD1 (6 bases). Trimming left V 6 bases short and J 0 bases short, with 11 bases between. Germline-derived CDR1 and CDR2 are MNHNY and SVGAGI (reference sequence). This CDR3 is built from 15 residues. For the CDR3, the DNA is TGTGCCAGCAGAACGGACAGCGCAACTAATGAAAAACTGTTTTTT. Translating gives CASRTDSATNEKLFF.

The V and J genes are TRBV4-1 and TRBJ2-7; no reliable D call. This CDR3 spans 15 amino acids. V was shortened by 5 bases and J by 2 bases, with 16 bases between the two germline ends. From germline, CDR1 is MGHRA and CDR2 YSYEKL. The CDR3 reads CASSGAQYGPYEQYF. In nucleotides, the CDR3 is TGCGCCAGCAGCGGAGCTCAGTACGGACCCTACGAGCAGTACTTC.

The gene calls are TRBV29-1 and TRBJ2-1, with 8 bases matching TRBD1. The trim removed 7 bases at V and 6 bases at J, leaving 5 bases unmatched. The CDR3 is 12 amino acids. CDR1 is SQVTM, CDR2 ANQGSEA, per germline. This chain's CDR3 is CSGGQVSNEQFF. In nucleotides, the CDR3 is TGCAGCGGGGGACAGGTCAGCAATGAGCAGTTCTTC.

The gene calls are TRBV27 and TRBJ2-2; weak D call: TRBD2 (5 bases). This CDR3 region has 14 residues. Germline V gene lookup returns CDR1 MNHEY and CDR2 SMNVEV (reference sequence). V lost 11 bases, J lost 0 bases, and 13 bases lay in between. CDR3: CAGRAGANTGELFF. The CDR3 bases are TGTGCCGGCCGGGCGGGTGCGAACACCGGGGAGCTGTTTTTT.

CDR3 nucleotides: TGCGCCAGCAGCCCGACAGGCCCGAACACCGGGGAGCTGTTTTTT. As protein: CASSPTGPNTGELFF. The J gene is TRBJ2-2, the V gene TRBV5-1, with TRBD1 as a possible D gene (6 bases). V lost 4 bases and J 0 bases, leaving 10 bases between the germline ends. Germline CDR1 SGHRS, CDR2 YFSETQ. CDR3 length: 15 amino acids.

The rearrangement joins TRBV7-2 to TRBJ2-1; 9 positions agree with TRBD1. The germline gives CDR1 SGHTA, CDR2 FQGNSA. CDR3 length: 17 amino acids. J gave up 0 bases and V 5 bases, and 8 bases lay outside the gene matches. The CDR3 bases are TGTGCCAGCAGCCGCTACAGGGGGCTGAGCTCCTACAATGAGCAGTTCTTC. This translates into CASSRYRGLSSYNEQFF.

V is TRBV18 and J is TRBJ2-2, with 9 bases lining up with TRBD1. The V gene's germline CDR1 is KGHSH and CDR2 LQKENI. The ends lost 3 bases at V and 3 bases at J; junction bases unmatched: 14. The CDR3 covers 19 residues. CDR3 in DNA: TGTGCCAGCTCACCGACCTCCCTTAACCGGGACAGGGACACCGGGGAGCTGTTTTTT. It translates to CASSPTSLNRDRDTGELFF.

The chain is built from TRBV28 and TRBJ1-1; 12 bases agree with TRBD1. The germline gives CDR1 MDHEN, CDR2 SYDVKM. V dropped 4 bases and J dropped 3; count of bases not matched to a gene: 12. The CDR3 spans 18 residues. The CDR3 here is CASSSSRGQGASDTEAFF. The CDR3 DNA is TGTGCCAGCAGTTCCTCCCGGGGACAGGGGGCGAGCGACACTGAAGCTTTCTTT. Based on the CDR3 plus reference TRBV28 and TRBJ1-1, the full variable domain is DVKVTQSSRYLVKRTGEKVFLECVQDMDHENMFWYRQDPGLGLRLIYFSYDVKMKEKGDIPEGYSVSREKKERFSLILESASTNQTSMYLCASSSSRGQGASDTEAFFGQGTRLTVV.